These T cell receptor beta chains were read from a single sample in a study of CD8 T cells in Susac syndrome. TCRdb ran MiXCR on the immunoSEQ multiplex PCR reads and lists one entry per CDR3 protein. Of 95,000 to 150,000 distinct CDR3 sequences listed, approximately 96% are singletons. Sample: CD8+ T cells from PBMCs. The receptors originated from a human donor with Susac syndrome. Both conserved end residues are part of each CDR3. The D gene is left open where the match is weak. Size is omitted from some rows. Given values are once, few, many or a class for expanded clones.

size: NA; length: 13; D: NA; J: TRBJ1-3; V: TRBV24-1; CDR3: CATSDKRGNTIYF; DNA: TGTGCCACCAGTGATAAACGAGGAAACACCATATATTTT
size: NA; length: 15; D: NA; J: TRBJ1-5; V: TRBV12-3/TRBV12-4; CDR3: CASTTYLGDRVPQHF; DNA: TGTGCCAGCACTACGTATCTAGGGGACCGGGTGCCCCAGCATTTT
size: once; length: 16; D: NA; J: TRBJ2-7; V: TRBV4-1; CDR3: CASSPQGRGRPYEQYF; DNA: TGCGCCAGCAGCCCACAAGGGAGGGGGCGACCCTACGAGCAGTACTTC
size: NA; length: 14; D: NA; J: TRBJ1-2; V: TRBV9; CDR3: CASSGVGTSYGYTF; DNA: TGTGCCAGCAGCGGGGTGGGGACTAGCTATGGCTACACCTTC
size: NA; length: 8; D: NA; J: TRBJ1-1; V: TRBV11-3; CDR3: CISGEAFF; DNA: TGTATCTCGGGTGAAGCTTTCTTT
size: NA; length: 17; D: TRBD1; J: TRBJ2-4; V: TRBV6-5; CDR3: CASSYPTDRGGKNIQYF; DNA: TGTGCCAGCAGTTACCCAACCGACAGGGGAGGCAAAAACATTCAGTACTTC
size: once; length: 13; D: NA; J: TRBJ2-3; V: TRBV29-1; CDR3: CSVVTGLTDTQYF; DNA: TGCAGCGTCGTCACAGGGCTCACAGATACGCAGTATTTT
size: NA; length: 13; D: NA; J: TRBJ2-3; V: TRBV30; CDR3: CAWSVRGADTQYF; DNA: TGTGCCTGGAGTGTCAGGGGGGCAGATACGCAGTATTTT
size: NA; length: 16; D: NA; J: TRBJ2-3; V: TRBV28; CDR3: CAAISHPGAEIATQYF; DNA: TGTGCCGCCATATCGCATCCAGGGGCGGAGATTGCCACGCAGTATTTT
size: NA; length: 16; D: NA; J: TRBJ2-7; V: TRBV7-8; CDR3: CASSLASPGAVYEQYF; DNA: TGTGCCAGCAGCTTAGCATCCCCAGGGGCCGTCTACGAGCAGTACTTC
size: NA; length: 16; D: NA; J: TRBJ2-5; V: TRBV7-9; CDR3: CASSVGGRMLEGVQYF; DNA: TGTGCCAGCAGCGTAGGGGGACGGATGTTGGAGGGAGTCCAGTACTTC
size: NA; length: 15; D: TRBD2; J: TRBJ2-7; V: TRBV4-1; CDR3: CASSQRTSDIGEQYF; DNA: TGCGCCAGCAGCCAGCGGACTAGCGACATAGGCGAGCAGTACTTC
size: NA; length: 15; D: NA; J: TRBJ2-2; V: TRBV28; CDR3: CASRRGTENTGELFF; DNA: TGTGCCAGCAGGCGGGGGACAGAGAACACCGGGGAGCTGTTTTTT
size: NA; length: 14; D: NA; J: TRBJ1-1; V: TRBV20-1; CDR3: CSARDGAMNTEAFF; DNA: TGCAGTGCTAGAGATGGGGCCATGAACACTGAAGCTTTCTTT
size: NA; length: 16; D: NA; J: TRBJ2-1; V: TRBV30; CDR3: CAWSAVTESRYNEQFF; DNA: TGTGCCTGGAGTGCTGTGACAGAATCGAGATACAATGAGCAGTTCTTC
size: NA; length: 14; D: TRBD1; J: TRBJ2-2; V: TRBV27; CDR3: CASTRTGDTGELFF; DNA: TGTGCCAGCACTAGGACAGGGGACACCGGGGAGCTGTTTTTT
size: NA; length: 14; D: NA; J: TRBJ2-7; V: TRBV30; CDR3: CAWSGSNRTYEQYF; DNA: TGTGCCTGGAGTGGAAGTAACAGAACCTACGAGCAGTACTTC
size: NA; length: 17; D: NA; J: TRBJ2-2; V: TRBV15; CDR3: CATSTGTGTLNTGELFF; DNA: TGTGCCACCAGCACCGGGACCGGGACTTTGAACACCGGGGAGCTGTTTTTT
size: once; length: 11; D: NA; J: TRBJ2-1; V: TRBV20-1; CDR3: CSARETREQFF; DNA: TGCAGTGCTAGAGAGACTAGAGAGCAGTTCTTC
size: NA; length: 14; D: TRBD1; J: TRBJ1-1; V: TRBV30; CDR3: CAWSAPGGWSEAFF; DNA: TGTGCCTGGAGTGCTCCAGGGGGCTGGTCTGAAGCTTTCTTT
size: NA; length: 12; D: NA; J: TRBJ2-4; V: TRBV4-1; CDR3: CASSQDQNIQYF; DNA: TGCGCCAGCAGCCAAGACCAAAACATTCAGTACTTC
size: NA; length: 16; D: NA; J: TRBJ1-6; V: TRBV20-1; CDR3: CSATSPRTAGYSPLHF; DNA: TGCAGTGCCACCTCTCCTAGGACAGCTGGATATTCACCCCTCCACTTT
size: NA; length: 13; D: NA; J: TRBJ2-5; V: TRBV6-6; CDR3: CASSYSSRETQYF; DNA: TGTGCCAGCAGTTACTCTTCCCGGGAGACCCAGTACTTC
size: NA; length: 14; D: TRBD2; J: TRBJ2-1; V: TRBV20-1; CDR3: CSASLGGGYNEQFF; DNA: TGCAGTGCTTCCCTTGGCGGGGGCTACAATGAGCAGTTCTTC
size: NA; length: 15; D: NA; J: TRBJ1-3; V: TRBV2; CDR3: CASSQGSGFGNTIYF; DNA: TGTGCCAGCAGCCAAGGGTCCGGGTTTGGAAACACCATATATTTT
size: NA; length: 16; D: TRBD1; J: TRBJ1-2; V: TRBV4-3; CDR3: CASSQDRTGGNYGYTF; DNA: TGCGCCAGCAGCCAAGATAGGACAGGGGGCAACTATGGCTACACCTTC
size: NA; length: 14; D: NA; J: TRBJ2-5; V: TRBV18; CDR3: CASSASTGGETQYF; DNA: TGTGCCAGCTCAGCTTCGACTGGGGGGGAGACCCAGTACTTC
size: NA; length: 14; D: TRBD2; J: TRBJ2-3; V: TRBV2; CDR3: CATLAGGHSDTQYF; DNA: TGTGCCACCTTAGCGGGAGGCCATTCAGATACGCAGTATTTT
size: NA; length: 14; D: NA; J: TRBJ2-3; V: TRBV12-3/TRBV12-4; CDR3: CASSPSRGTDTQYF; DNA: TGTGCCAGCAGTCCCTCCCGAGGGACAGATACGCAGTATTTT
size: NA; length: 16; D: NA; J: TRBJ1-2; V: TRBV30; CDR3: CAWSVRDRGGRDGYTF; DNA: TGTGCCTGGAGTGTACGGGACCGAGGGGGGAGGGATGGCTACACCTTC
size: once; length: 15; D: NA; J: TRBJ2-5; V: TRBV3-1; CDR3: CASSRESDRQETQYF; DNA: TGTGCCAGCAGCCGAGAATCAGACAGACAAGAGACCCAGTACTTC
size: NA; length: 16; D: TRBD1; J: TRBJ1-1; V: TRBV27; CDR3: CASSARQGRVNTEAFF; DNA: TGTGCCAGCAGTGCCCGACAGGGGAGGGTGAACACTGAAGCTTTCTTT
size: NA; length: 17; D: NA; J: TRBJ2-2; V: TRBV18; CDR3: CASSPPPPGVFTGELFF; DNA: TGTGCCAGCTCACCACCTCCCCCAGGGGTTTTCACCGGGGAGCTGTTTTTT
size: NA; length: 12; D: NA; J: TRBJ2-7; V: TRBV7-9; CDR3: CASSSPPYEQYF; DNA: TGTGCCAGCAGCTCCCCCCCCTACGAGCAGTACTTC
size: NA; length: 14; D: NA; J: TRBJ1-5; V: TRBV7-9; CDR3: CASSSSGSNQPQHF; DNA: TGTGCCAGCAGCTCATCGGGTAGCAATCAGCCCCAGCATTTT
size: NA; length: 17; D: TRBD2; J: TRBJ2-2; V: TRBV15; CDR3: CATSRAQREGGTGELFF; DNA: TGTGCCACCAGCAGAGCTCAGCGGGAGGGTGGCACCGGGGAGCTGTTTTTT
size: NA; length: 17; D: NA; J: TRBJ2-3; V: TRBV29-1; CDR3: CSVDRLEGRTSTDTQYF; DNA: TGCAGCGTTGATAGGCTTGAGGGGAGAACTAGCACAGATACGCAGTATTTT
size: NA; length: 14; D: NA; J: TRBJ1-2; V: TRBV19; CDR3: CASTTMKGDYGYTF; DNA: TGTGCCAGTACCACAATGAAAGGGGACTATGGCTACACCTTC
size: once; length: 12; D: NA; J: TRBJ2-7; V: TRBV6-1; CDR3: CASTDFTYEQYF; DNA: TGTGCCAGCACCGACTTCACCTACGAGCAGTACTTC
size: NA; length: 12; D: NA; J: TRBJ2-7; V: TRBV5-6; CDR3: CASSFGRYEQYF; DNA: TGTGCCAGCAGCTTTGGAAGGTACGAGCAGTACTTC
size: NA; length: 15; D: TRBD2; J: TRBJ2-3; V: TRBV30; CDR3: CAWSVLGTRGDTQYF; DNA: TGTGCCTGGAGTGTACTGGGGACTAGAGGAGATACGCAGTATTTT
size: NA; length: 15; D: TRBD1; J: TRBJ2-7; V: TRBV7-2; CDR3: CASSLVGTGSDEQYF; DNA: TGTGCCAGCAGCTTAGTCGGGACAGGGTCCGACGAGCAGTACTTC
size: NA; length: 13; D: NA; J: TRBJ2-1; V: TRBV7-9; CDR3: CASSLDRAAEQFF; DNA: TGTGCCAGCAGCTTAGACAGGGCGGCTGAGCAGTTCTTC
size: NA; length: 12; D: NA; J: TRBJ2-7; V: TRBV28; CDR3: CASSFGGNEQYF; DNA: TGTGCCAGCAGTTTTGGCGGGAACGAGCAGTACTTC
size: NA; length: 12; D: NA; J: TRBJ1-1; V: TRBV11-2; CDR3: CASRSRVPEAFF; DNA: TGTGCCAGCAGGTCCAGGGTCCCTGAAGCTTTCTTT
size: NA; length: 14; D: TRBD1; J: TRBJ2-7; V: TRBV28; CDR3: CASDGTGPYDGQYF; DNA: TGTGCCAGCGACGGGACAGGACCTTACGATGGGCAGTACTTC
size: once; length: 15; D: NA; J: TRBJ2-7; V: TRBV25-1; CDR3: CASSDPGIRSYEQYF; DNA: TGTGCCAGCAGTGATCCGGGGATCCGCTCCTACGAGCAGTACTTC
size: NA; length: 16; D: TRBD2; J: TRBJ2-5; V: TRBV7-6; CDR3: CASSLALAGGPQTQYF; DNA: TGTGCCAGCAGCTTGGCACTAGCGGGGGGGCCGCAGACCCAGTACTTC
size: once; length: 15; D: NA; J: TRBJ2-5; V: TRBV7-2; CDR3: CASSTGGGPQETQYF; DNA: TGTGCCAGCTCCACAGGAGGGGGGCCTCAAGAGACCCAGTACTTC
size: NA; length: 13; D: NA; J: TRBJ2-5; V: TRBV7-9; CDR3: CASSLALPGIRYF; DNA: TGTGCCAGCAGCTTAGCGCTGCCAGGGATCCGGTACTTC
size: NA; length: 15; D: TRBD1; J: TRBJ1-2; V: TRBV15; CDR3: CATSRERQGVWGYTF; DNA: TGTGCCACCAGCAGAGAGAGACAGGGCGTTTGGGGCTACACCTTC
size: NA; length: 13; D: NA; J: TRBJ2-1; V: TRBV16; CDR3: CASSLTRYNEQFF; DNA: TGTGCCAGCAGCCTCACTAGGTACAATGAGCAGTTCTTC
size: NA; length: 16; D: TRBD1; J: TRBJ2-1; V: TRBV19; CDR3: CASSLTWDRPYNEQFF; DNA: TGTGCCAGTAGCCTTACCTGGGACAGACCCTACAATGAGCAGTTCTTC
size: NA; length: 16; D: NA; J: TRBJ1-2; V: TRBV4-3; CDR3: CASSQDRGDLNYGYTF; DNA: TGCGCCAGCAGCCAAGATCGGGGCGATCTTAACTATGGCTACACCTTC